This is a list of T cell receptor beta chains from one sample in a study of cytomegalovirus exposure and HLA in healthy donors. Sequenced by immunoSEQ multiplex PCR; TCRdb stores in-frame clones only, minus some. Seen here are some 130,000 clones, around three quarters observed once, and the top ten hold approximately 4.3%. The sequenced sample was PBMCs. The receptors originated from a man under 40 in good health. The CDR3 runs from the conserved cysteine through the conserved F or W. The order of the fields is V gene, clone size, CDR3 length, J gene, D gene, CDR3 DNA, CDR3 protein. The D gene is left open where the match is weak. The listing skips clone size in some rows; elsewhere it reads once, few, many or a size class.

>TRBV29-1|.|13|TRBJ2-1|.
TGCAGCCTTTACCGGGGAGGGGGAAATGAGCAGTTCTTC
CSLYRGGGNEQFF
>TRBV19|.|16|TRBJ2-5|.
TGTGCCAGTAGTATAGATCCCGACAGGTGGTGGGAGACCCAGTACTTC
CASSIDPDRWWETQYF
>TRBV19|.|15|TRBJ2-4|.
TGTGCCAGTAGTCCGGCGCAGGGGAGAAGAAACATTCAGTACTTC
CASSPAQGRRNIQYF
>TRBV5-4|.|15|TRBJ2-5|TRBD1
TGTGCCAGCAGCTGGACAGGGAGGTTGGGTGAGACCCAGTACTTC
CASSWTGRLGETQYF
>TRBV5-4|.|16|TRBJ2-3|TRBD2
TGTGCCAGCAGCGACCCCAAAGCGGGGGGCACAGATACGCAGTATTTT
CASSDPKAGGTDTQYF
>TRBV7-8|.|14|TRBJ2-1|TRBD2
TGTGCCAGCAGCTTCCGCGGGACTAGCGGGAGTGTGGTCTTC
CASSFRGTSGSVVF
>TRBV12-5|.|15|TRBJ1-3|.
TGTGCTAGTGGTTTGGTAGCGATCTCTGGAAACACCATATATTTT
CASGLVAISGNTIYF
>TRBV11-2|once|14|TRBJ2-3|TRBD2
TGTGCCAGCAGCTCCGGGACTAGCGGCGTCTCGCAGTATTTT
CASSSGTSGVSQYF
>TRBV5-1|.|15|TRBJ2-7|TRBD1
TGCGCCAGCAGCCCGGACGGGACAGACCCTAGCGAGCAGTACTTC
CASSPDGTDPSEQYF
>TRBV25-1|.|15|TRBJ2-1|TRBD2
TGTGCCAGCAGTGAAAAGGGAGCGGGAGGCAATGAGCAGTTCTTC
CASSEKGAGGNEQFF
>TRBV4-2|.|17|TRBJ2-1|.
TGTGCCAGCAGCCAAGATATCGAGCGGGCAATCTACAATGAGCAGTTCTTC
CASSQDIERAIYNEQFF
>TRBV7-2|.|13|TRBJ1-2|.
TGTGCCAGCAGCCGATCGGCGACAGATGGCTACACCTTC
CASSRSATDGYTF
>TRBV9|once|14|TRBJ2-2|.
TGTGCCAGCAGCGAGCGCGGGAACACCGGGGAGCTGTTTTTT
CASSERGNTGELFF
>TRBV5-6|few|18|TRBJ2-7|TRBD2
TGTGCCAGCAGCCCAACCACTAGCGGGAGGGCCCCCAGCTACGAGCAGTACTTC
CASSPTTSGRAPSYEQYF
>TRBV13|.|15|TRBJ1-2|TRBD1
TGTGCCAGCAGCTTAACTGGACAGGAGCACTATGGCTACACCTTC
CASSLTGQEHYGYTF
>TRBV29-1|.|15|TRBJ2-1|TRBD2
TGCAGCGTGGGTGGAGGGAGCGGGGCCTACAATGAGCAGTTCTTC
CSVGGGSGAYNEQFF
>TRBV5-1|.|15|TRBJ1-1|.
TGCGCCAGCAGCCCGCAGGGTTCGGCGAACACTGAAGCTTTCTTT
CASSPQGSANTEAFF
>TRBV7-2|.|15|TRBJ2-7|TRBD2
TGTGCCAGCAGCAATCCCCTAGCGGGATTGTTGGTGCAGTACTTC
CASSNPLAGLLVQYF
>TRBV18|.|15|TRBJ1-5|TRBD1
TGTGCCAGCTCGTGGGGACAGGGGGAACAACAGCCCCAGCATTTT
CASSWGQGEQQPQHF
>TRBV19|.|15|TRBJ2-3|TRBD2
TGTGCCACTAAGGGACTAGCGGGTTGGCCAGATACGCAGTATTTT
CATKGLAGWPDTQYF
>TRBV2|.|13|TRBJ2-1|TRBD2
TGTGCCAGCATCACTAGCGGGAGCCATGAGCAGTTCTTC
CASITSGSHEQFF
>TRBV19|.|15|TRBJ2-4|.
TGTGCCACTTCTTCCAGGGGAAGGTTGGATGGCATTCAGTACTTC
CATSSRGRLDGIQYF
>TRBV28|.|14|TRBJ2-5|.
TGTGCCAGCAGCCTCACTCCTCCAAGAGAGACCCAGTACTTC
CASSLTPPRETQYF
>TRBV7-9|.|15|TRBJ2-7|.
TGTGCCAGCAGCTCCGACCTCCTAGCAGACTACGAGCAGTACTTC
CASSSDLLADYEQYF
>TRBV28|.|14|TRBJ2-5|.
TGTGCCAGCAGTCTTGACAGGTTATCCGAGACCCAGTACTTC
CASSLDRLSETQYF
>TRBV19|.|15|TRBJ2-7|TRBD2
TGTGCCAGTAGTATAAGGACTAGCGGGAGAGGCGAGCAGTACTTC
CASSIRTSGRGEQYF
>TRBV6-5|.|14|TRBJ1-1|.
TGTGCCAGCAGTTACTACGAGGCGAACACTGAAGCTTTCTTT
CASSYYEANTEAFF